One sample yielded the 13 T cell receptor beta chains listed below, sequenced in a study of blood T cell repertoires in COVID-19. Clones were read by immunoSEQ multiplex PCR, and TCRdb kept only the in-frame ones, dropping some. Among about 300,000 clones listed, roughly 85% were seen once. The specimen was PBMCs or T cells enriched from blood (not recorded which). The receptors come from a woman in her thirties who had been exposed to COVID-19.

The CDR3 region has the DNA TGTGCCTGGAGCAATAGTCGTACGCAGTATTTT. Protein sequence: CAWSNSRTQYF. This chain links TRBV30 with TRBJ2-3; D is ambiguous. V lost 3 bases, J lost 8 bases, and 9 bases lay in between. This CDR3 has 11 residues. From germline, CDR1 is GTSNPN and CDR2 SVGIG (reference sequence).

This clone was counted ten times or more. The chain carries TRBV3-1 (or the pseudogene TRBV3-2) and TRBJ1-1; no firm D call. This CDR3 comprises 13 residues. Germline V gene data show CDR1 as LGHDT and CDR2 as YNNKEL (reference sequence). V was pared by 3 bases and J by 0 bases, with 5 bases between. The CDR3 sequence: CASSHLVNTEAFF. For the CDR3, the DNA is TGTGCCAGCAGCCATCTAGTGAACACTGAAGCTTTCTTT.

V gene TRBV6-2 or TRBV6-3 combines with J gene TRBJ1-1, with D possibly being TRBD1 (6 bases). Between the trimmed V and J ends, which lost 2 bases and 5 bases, there was a span of 9 bases. The CDR3 covers 13 residues. Germline lookup yields CDR1 MNHEY and CDR2 SVGEGT. CDR3 region: CASSYTGSTEAFF. CDR3 in DNA: TGTGCCAGCAGTTACACAGGGTCGACTGAAGCTTTCTTT.

V gene TRBV28 combines with J gene TRBJ2-5; TRBD1 aligns across 7 bases. CDR1 MDHEN and CDR2 SYDVKM come from the germline V gene. The CDR3 contains 13 residues. The V gene end was trimmed by 8 bases and the J gene end by 3 bases; junction bases not matched to a gene: 6. CDR3 DNA sequence: TGTGCCAGCCGGGACAGCCAAAAAGAGACCCAGTACTTC. This codes for CASRDSQKETQYF.

The chain links TRBV5-1 to TRBJ1-2, with D perhaps matching TRBD1 (5 bases). CDR3 size: 13 residues. In germline, CDR1 is SGHRS, CDR2 YFSETQ. Trimming took 4 bases from V and 4 from J, leaving 11 bases between them. The DNA of the CDR3 is TGCGCCAGCAGCCTGGACATTCCCTATGGCTACACCTTC. This codes for CASSLDIPYGYTF.

In regard to this clone: Other DNA sequences in the sample encode the same CDR3. This rearrangement joins TRBV7-2 to TRBJ1-3, with TRBD1 matching 7 bases. The CDR3 consists of 16 residues. Looked up from germline, CDR1 is SGHTA and CDR2 is FQGNSA. The junction had 7 bases not matched to a gene; V was cut back by 5 bases and J by 0 bases. In DNA, the CDR3 is TGTGCCAGCAGCCCGGCGGGGACAGCCTCTGGAAACACCATATATTTT. Residues: CASSPAGTASGNTIYF.

The rearrangement uses TRBV5-1 and TRBJ2-2; 13 nucleotides match TRBD2. V dropped 2 bases and J dropped 5; count of bases not matched to a gene: 3. The CDR3 extends over 16 amino acids. Per germline, CDR1 SGHRS and CDR2 YFSETQ. CDR3 amino acids: CASSFRTSGGTGELFF. The CDR3 nucleotides read TGCGCCAGCAGCTTCAGGACTAGCGGGGGAACCGGGGAGCTGTTTTTT.

This clone was recorded only once. V gene TRBV7-2 combines with J gene TRBJ1-1; the D is unclear. CDR3 size: 12 residues. The ends were cut back, 1 base at V and 6 bases at J, with 6 bases in the middle. The germline gives CDR1 SGHTA, CDR2 FQGNSA. CDR3 region: CASSLESAEAFF. In DNA form, the CDR3 reads TGTGCCAGCAGCTTAGAGAGCGCTGAAGCTTTCTTT.

This clone was seen just once. The chain employs TRBV27 and TRBJ1-1; 7 bases are a match to TRBD1. J was trimmed by 5 bases and V by 4 bases; bases with no gene match: 4. Per germline, CDR1 MNHEY and CDR2 SMNVEV (reference sequence). CDR3 length: 13 amino acids. The CDR3: CASSSGQLTEAFF. The CDR3 bases are TGTGCCAGCAGTTCGGGACAGCTTACTGAAGCTTTCTTT.

This clone was counted once. This chain joins TRBV2 and TRBJ2-5; D is possibly TRBD1 (6 bases). Germline V gene data show CDR1 as SNHLY and CDR2 as FYNNEI. Between the trimmed V and J ends, which lost 6 bases and 4 bases, there was a span of 21 bases. The CDR3 contains 16 residues. The CDR3, as DNA: TGTGCCAGCAGCCTTAGACTGGGGGCGACGGGAGAGACCCAGTACTTC. This encodes CASSLRLGATGETQYF.

The V and J genes are TRBV27 and TRBJ2-2, with TRBD2 matching 8 bases. Germline CDR1 is MNHEY and CDR2 is SMNVEV (reference sequence). Trimming removed 5 bases from V and 5 bases from J; junction bases left unmatched: 13. CDR3 size: 17 residues. This CDR3 is CASSPHRGGVETGELFF. CDR3 coding DNA: TGTGCCAGCAGTCCCCACCGGGGGGGGGTGGAAACCGGGGAGCTGTTTTTT.

This chain links TRBV7-6 with TRBJ1-4, with TRBD1 matching 7 bases. Germline lookup yields CDR1 SGHVS and CDR2 FNYEAQ. The CDR3 length is 16 residues. V dropped 4 bases and J dropped 0; count of bases not matched to a gene: 5. The CDR3 spells CASSSQGVATNEKLFF. In nucleotides, the CDR3 is TGTGCCAGCAGCTCTCAGGGGGTAGCAACTAATGAAAAACTGTTTTTT.

The gene calls are TRBV30 and TRBJ2-2; 12 bases match TRBD2. The CDR3 is made up of 18 amino acids. The junction had 5 bases not matched to a gene; V was cut back by 0 bases and J by 0 bases. Per the germline V gene, CDR1 is GTSNPN and CDR2 is SVGIG (reference sequence). The CDR3 region is CAWSVRTSGGTNTGELFF. CDR3 nucleotide sequence: TGTGCCTGGAGTGTACGTACTAGCGGGGGGACGAACACCGGGGAGCTGTTTTTT.